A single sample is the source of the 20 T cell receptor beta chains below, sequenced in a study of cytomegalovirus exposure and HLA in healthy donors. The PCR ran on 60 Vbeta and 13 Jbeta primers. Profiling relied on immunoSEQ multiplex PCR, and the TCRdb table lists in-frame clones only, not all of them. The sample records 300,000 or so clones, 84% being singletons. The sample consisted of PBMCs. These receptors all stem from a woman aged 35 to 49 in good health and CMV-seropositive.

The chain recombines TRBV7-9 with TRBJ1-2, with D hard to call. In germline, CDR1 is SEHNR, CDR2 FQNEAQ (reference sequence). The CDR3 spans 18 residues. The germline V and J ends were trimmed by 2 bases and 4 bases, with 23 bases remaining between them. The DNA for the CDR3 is TGTGCCAGCAGCTTATTGCCACAGTCCCCCCTTAAAAGCTATGGCTACACCTTC. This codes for CASSLLPQSPLKSYGYTF.

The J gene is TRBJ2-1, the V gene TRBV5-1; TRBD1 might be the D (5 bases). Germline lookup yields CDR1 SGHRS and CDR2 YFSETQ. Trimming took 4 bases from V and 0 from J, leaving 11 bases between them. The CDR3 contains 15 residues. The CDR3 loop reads CASSKDTSSYNEQFF. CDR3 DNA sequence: TGCGCCAGCAGCAAGGACACGAGCTCCTACAATGAGCAGTTCTTC. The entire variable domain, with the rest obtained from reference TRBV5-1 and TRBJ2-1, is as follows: KAGVTQTPRYLIKTRGQQVTLSCSPISGHRSVSWYQQTPGQGLQFLFEYFSETQRNKGNFPGRFSGRQFSNSRSEMNVSTLELGDSALYLCASSKDTSSYNEQFFGPGTRLTVL.

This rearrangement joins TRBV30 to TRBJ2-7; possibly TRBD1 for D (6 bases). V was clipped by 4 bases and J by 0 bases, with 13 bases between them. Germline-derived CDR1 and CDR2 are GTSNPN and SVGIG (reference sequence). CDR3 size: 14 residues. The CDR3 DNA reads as TGTGCCTGGACTAAGGGGGATTTCTCCTACGAGCAGTACTTC. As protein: CAWTKGDFSYEQYF. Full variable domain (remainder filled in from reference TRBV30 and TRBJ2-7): SQTIHQWPATLVQPVGSPLSLECTVEGTSNPNLYWYRQAAGRGLQLLFYSVGIGQISSEVPQNLSASRPQDRQFILSSKKLLLSDSGFYLCAWTKGDFSYEQYFGPGTRLTVT.

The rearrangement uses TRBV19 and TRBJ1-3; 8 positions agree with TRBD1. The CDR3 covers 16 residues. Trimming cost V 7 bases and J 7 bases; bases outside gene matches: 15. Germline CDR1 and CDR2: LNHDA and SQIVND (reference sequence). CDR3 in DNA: TGTGCCAGTACCTTTCGGACAGGGCTTGCGGAGAACACCATATATTTT. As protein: CASTFRTGLAENTIYF.

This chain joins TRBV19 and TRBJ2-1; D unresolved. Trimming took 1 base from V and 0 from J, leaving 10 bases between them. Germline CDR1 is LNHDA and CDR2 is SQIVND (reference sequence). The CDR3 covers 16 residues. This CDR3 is CASSIAGGFSYNEQFF. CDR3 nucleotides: TGTGCCAGTAGTATAGCGGGTGGCTTCTCCTACAATGAGCAGTTCTTC. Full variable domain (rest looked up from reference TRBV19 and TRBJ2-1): DGGITQSPKYLFRKEGQNVTLSCEQNLNHDAMYWYRQDPGQGLRLIYYSQIVNDFQKGDIAEGYSVSREKKESFPLTVTSAQKNPTAFYLCASSIAGGFSYNEQFFGPGTRLTVL.

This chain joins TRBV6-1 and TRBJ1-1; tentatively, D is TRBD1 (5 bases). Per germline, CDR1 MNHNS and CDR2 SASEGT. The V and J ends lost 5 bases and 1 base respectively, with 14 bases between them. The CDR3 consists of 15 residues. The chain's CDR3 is CASSIPGDPNTEAFF. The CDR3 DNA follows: TGTGCCAGCAGTATCCCGGGGGACCCGAACACTGAAGCTTTCTTT.

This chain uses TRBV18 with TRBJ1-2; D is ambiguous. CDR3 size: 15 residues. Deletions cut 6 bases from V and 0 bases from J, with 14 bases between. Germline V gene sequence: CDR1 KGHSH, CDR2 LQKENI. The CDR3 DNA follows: TGTGCCAGCTCCCTTCTCGGGGTAGCTAACTATGGCTACACCTTC. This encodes CASSLLGVANYGYTF.

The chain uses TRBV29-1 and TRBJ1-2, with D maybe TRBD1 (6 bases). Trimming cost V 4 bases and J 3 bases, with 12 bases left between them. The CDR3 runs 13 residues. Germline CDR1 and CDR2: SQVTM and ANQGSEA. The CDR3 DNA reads TGCAGCGTTGGATACAGGACAGACTATGGCTACACCTTC. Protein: CSVGYRTDYGYTF.

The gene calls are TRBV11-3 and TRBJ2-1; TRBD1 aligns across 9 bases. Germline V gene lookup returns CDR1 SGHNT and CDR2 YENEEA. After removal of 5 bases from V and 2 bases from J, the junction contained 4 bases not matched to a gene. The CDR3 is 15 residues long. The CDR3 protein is CASSEDRGAYNEQFF. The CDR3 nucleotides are TGTGCCAGCAGCGAAGACAGGGGGGCCTACAATGAGCAGTTCTTC.

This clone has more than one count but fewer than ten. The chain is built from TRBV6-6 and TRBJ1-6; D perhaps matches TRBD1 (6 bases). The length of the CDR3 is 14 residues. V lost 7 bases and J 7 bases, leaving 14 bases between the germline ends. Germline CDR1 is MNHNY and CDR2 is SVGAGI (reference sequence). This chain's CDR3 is CASKSGTHNSPLHF. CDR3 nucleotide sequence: TGTGCCAGCAAGTCCGGGACACACAATTCACCCCTCCACTTT.

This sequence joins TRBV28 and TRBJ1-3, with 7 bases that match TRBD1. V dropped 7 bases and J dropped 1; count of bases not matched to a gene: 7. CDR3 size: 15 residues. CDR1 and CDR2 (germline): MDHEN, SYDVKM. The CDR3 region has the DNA TGTGCCAGCATCCGGGACAGTCCTTCTGGAAACACCATATATTTT. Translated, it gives CASIRDSPSGNTIYF.

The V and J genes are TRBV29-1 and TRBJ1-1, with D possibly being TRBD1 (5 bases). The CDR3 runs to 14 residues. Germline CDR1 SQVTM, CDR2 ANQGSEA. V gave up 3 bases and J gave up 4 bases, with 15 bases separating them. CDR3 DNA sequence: TGCAGCGTTGAGGGGCAGGGCAGGATCACTGAAGCTTTCTTT. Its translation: CSVEGQGRITEAFF.

The CDR3: CASTPSGSVGGNEQFF. The CDR3, as DNA: TGTGCCAGCACCCCTTCAGGGTCCGTAGGCGGCAATGAGCAGTTCTTC. The V and J genes are TRBV5-4 and TRBJ2-1; maybe TRBD1 (5 bases). Between the trimmed V and J ends, which lost 6 bases and 6 bases, there was a span of 22 bases. In germline, CDR1 is SGHNT, CDR2 YYREEE (reference sequence). The CDR3 runs to 16 residues.

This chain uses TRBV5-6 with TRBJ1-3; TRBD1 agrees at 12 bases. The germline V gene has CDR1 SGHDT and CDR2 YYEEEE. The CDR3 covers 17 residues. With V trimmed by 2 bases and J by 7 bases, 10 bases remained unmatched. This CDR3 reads CASSFPNRDRGPNTIYF. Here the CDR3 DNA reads TGTGCCAGCAGCTTTCCAAACCGGGACAGGGGGCCTAACACCATATATTTT.

CDR3 sequence: CATEDTYGYTF. The CDR3, as DNA: TGTGCCACCGAGGACACCTATGGCTACACCTTC. This chain joins TRBV10-3 and TRBJ1-2; possible D gene TRBD1, 5 bases. This CDR3 contains 11 residues. V lost 10 bases to trimming and J lost 4 bases, with 10 bases between them. CDR1 and CDR2 from the germline V gene are ENHRY and SYGVKD.

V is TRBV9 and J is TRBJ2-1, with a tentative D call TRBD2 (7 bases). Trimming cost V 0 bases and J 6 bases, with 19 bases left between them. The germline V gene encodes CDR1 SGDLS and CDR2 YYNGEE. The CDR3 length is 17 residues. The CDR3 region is CASSVGGSRRGGNEQFF. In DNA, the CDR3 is TGTGCCAGCAGCGTAGGCGGGAGTCGAAGGGGGGGCAATGAGCAGTTCTTC.

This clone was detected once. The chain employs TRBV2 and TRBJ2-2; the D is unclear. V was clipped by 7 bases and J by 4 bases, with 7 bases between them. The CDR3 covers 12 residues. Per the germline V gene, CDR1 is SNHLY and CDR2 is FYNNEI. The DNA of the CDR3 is TGTGCCAGCAAATACAGCACCGGGGAGCTGTTTTTT. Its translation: CASKYSTGELFF. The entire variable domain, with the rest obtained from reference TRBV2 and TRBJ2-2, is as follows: EPEVTQTPSHQVTQMGQEVILRCVPISNHLYFYWYRQILGQKVEFLVSFYNNEISEKSEIFDDQFSVERPDGSNFTLKIRSTKLEDSAMYFCASKYSTGELFFGEGSRLTVL.

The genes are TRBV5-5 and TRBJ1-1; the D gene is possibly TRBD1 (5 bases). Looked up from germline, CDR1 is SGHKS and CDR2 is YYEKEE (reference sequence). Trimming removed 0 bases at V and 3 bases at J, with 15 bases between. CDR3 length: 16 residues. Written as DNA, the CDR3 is TGTGCCAGCAGCTTGGGATACGCAGGGCTGGACACTGAAGCTTTCTTT. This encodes CASSLGYAGLDTEAFF.

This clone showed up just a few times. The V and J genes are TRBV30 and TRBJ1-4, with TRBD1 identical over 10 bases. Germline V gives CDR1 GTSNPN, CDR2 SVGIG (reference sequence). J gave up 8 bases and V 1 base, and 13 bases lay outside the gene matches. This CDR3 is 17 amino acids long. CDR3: CAWSAWTGGASGEKLFF. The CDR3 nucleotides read TGTGCCTGGAGTGCCTGGACAGGGGGTGCGTCGGGCGAAAAACTGTTTTTT. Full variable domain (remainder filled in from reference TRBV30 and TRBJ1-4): SQTIHQWPATLVQPVGSPLSLECTVEGTSNPNLYWYRQAAGRGLQLLFYSVGIGQISSEVPQNLSASRPQDRQFILSSKKLLLSDSGFYLCAWSAWTGGASGEKLFFGSGTQLSVL.

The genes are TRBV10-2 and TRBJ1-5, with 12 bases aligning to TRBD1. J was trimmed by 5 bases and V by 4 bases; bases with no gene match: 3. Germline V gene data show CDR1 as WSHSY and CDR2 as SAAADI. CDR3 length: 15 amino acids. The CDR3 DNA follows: TGCGCCAGCAGTGGGGACAGGGGGCGCGATCAGCCCCAGCATTTT. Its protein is CASSGDRGRDQPQHF.